Shown below are 20 T cell receptor beta chains from a single sample sequenced in a study of T-cell reconstitution after alpha-beta-depleted transplantation in children. Preparation of the TCRbeta library involved a method that used unique molecular identifiers. TCRdb processed the PCR reads anew with MiXCR; each CDR3 protein has one entry. The sample lists about 230,000 distinct CDR3 sequences; 12% were seen once. The sequencing here drew on PBMCs from the stem cell graft donor, taken from the stem cell graft. The receptors stem from a human donor who donated a stem cell graft to a child with acute lymphoblastic leukemia.

This clonotype was observed at least ten times. The rearrangement uses TRBV7-2 and TRBJ2-2, with 7 bases fitting TRBD2. V was pared by 2 bases and J by 2 bases, with 2 bases of the junction left unmatched. The CDR3 has 15 residues. Per germline, CDR1 SGHTA and CDR2 FQGNSA. The CDR3 loop reads CASSLRAGNTGELFF. The DNA of the CDR3 is TGTGCCAGCAGCTTAAGAGCGGGAAACACCGGGGAGCTGTTTTTT.

This clonotype has a count of ten or more. This rearrangement joins TRBV5-1 to TRBJ2-3; possibly TRBD1 for D (7 bases). This CDR3 is 15 amino acids long. CDR1 and CDR2 from the germline V gene are SGHRS and YFSETQ. V lost 0 bases and J lost 5, with 13 bases in between. CDR3 residues: CASSLGQGGGDTQYF. CDR3 sequence (DNA): TGCGCCAGCAGCTTGGGACAGGGAGGAGGAGATACGCAGTATTTT.

This clonotype has more than one count but fewer than ten. V is TRBV6-5 and J is TRBJ2-2; the match to TRBD2 covers 10 bases. Germline V gene data show CDR1 as MNHEY and CDR2 as SVGAGI. V was pared by 2 bases and J by 4 bases, with 10 bases of the junction left unmatched. The CDR3 contains 18 residues. CDR3 in amino acids: CASSYLAAGGLFTGELFF. The CDR3 DNA reads TGTGCCAGCAGTTACCTAGCAGCGGGGGGGCTTTTCACCGGGGAGCTGTTTTTT.

This chain's CDR3 is CASSSQGARGNEQFF. The CDR3 DNA sequence: TGTGCCAGCAGTTCACAGGGGGCGAGGGGCAATGAGCAGTTCTTC. The rearrangement joins TRBV6-2 or TRBV6-3 to TRBJ2-1, with 9 bases identical to TRBD1. This CDR3 spans 15 amino acids. The ends lost 4 bases at V and 6 bases at J; junction bases unmatched: 7. The germline CDR1 and CDR2 sequences are MNHEY and SVGEGT.

As regards this clonotype: A read error is possible here, since a much larger clone lies one base away. The chain is built from TRBV9 and TRBJ2-7, with D perhaps matching TRBD2 (5 bases). Trimming pared 0 bases from V and 2 bases from J, leaving 15 bases between. The CDR3 runs 16 residues. Germline V gives CDR1 SGDLS, CDR2 YYNGEE. CDR3 bases: TGTGCCAGCAGCGTAGACGGGGTTCGAGGGACCTACGAGCAGTACTTC. Translated, it gives CASSVDGVRGTYEQYF.

Remarks on this clonotype: A much larger clone sits a single nucleotide away, making a read error possible. The V and J genes are TRBV18 and TRBJ2-7; D might be TRBD2 (5 bases). The CDR3 is 14 residues long. Trimming removed 3 bases at V and 0 bases at J, with 9 bases between. CDR1 KGHSH and CDR2 LQKENI come from the germline V gene. The CDR3 reads CASSPLGDSYEQYF. The CDR3, as DNA: TGTGCCAGCTCACCCCTGGGAGACTCCTACGAGCAGTACTTC.

The rearrangement uses TRBV5-1 and TRBJ2-5, with TRBD2 matching over 9 bases. Germline values: CDR1 SGHRS, CDR2 YFSETQ. This CDR3 spans 16 amino acids. The V segment lost 1 base and the J segment 1 base; nucleotides outside the gene matches: 5. The CDR3: CASSLTAGGLQETQYF. The CDR3 region has the DNA TGCGCCAGCAGCTTGACGGCGGGGGGGCTCCAAGAGACCCAGTACTTC. The full variable domain, its missing parts supplied by reference TRBV5-1 and TRBJ2-5, is KAGVTQTPRYLIKTRGQQVTLSCSPISGHRSVSWYQQTPGQGLQFLFEYFSETQRNKGNFPGRFSGRQFSNSRSEMNVSTLELGDSALYLCASSLTAGGLQETQYFGPGTRLLVL.

V usage is TRBV7-3 and J usage is TRBJ2-1; 8 nucleotides agree with TRBD2. The CDR3 has 15 residues. Germline loops: CDR1 SGHTA, CDR2 FQGTGA. The J segment lost 5 bases and the V segment lost 3 bases, leaving 6 bases of the junction unmatched. CDR3 protein: CASSLTSASHNEQFF. In DNA form, the CDR3 reads TGTGCCAGCAGCTTGACTAGCGCTTCCCACAATGAGCAGTTCTTC. Full variable domain (remainder filled in from reference TRBV7-3 and TRBJ2-1): GAGVSQTPSNKVTEKGKYVELRCDPISGHTALYWYRQSLGQGPEFLIYFQGTGAADDSGLPNDRFFAVRPEGSVSTLKIQRTERGDSAVYLCASSLTSASHNEQFFGPGTRLTVL.

This clonotype showed up many times. The CDR3 bases are TGTGCCAGCAGTCCAGTAATCCGGAATACGCAGTATTTT. It encodes CASSPVIRNTQYF. This chain connects TRBV6-2 or TRBV6-3 to TRBJ2-3; D is unresolved. The V gene lost 5 bases and the J gene lost 7 bases, with 13 bases spanning the gap. The CDR3 is 13 amino acids. Germline CDR1 MNHEY, CDR2 SVGEGT.

The table lists this clonotype with many counts. V is TRBV29-1 and J is TRBJ1-2; 7 bases are a match to TRBD1. The ends lost 6 bases at V and 3 bases at J; junction bases unmatched: 10. CDR1 and CDR2 from the germline V gene are SQVTM and ANQGSEA. This CDR3 contains 14 residues. CDR3 loop: CSVGQRAGDYGYTF. CDR3 DNA: TGCAGCGTGGGACAGCGGGCAGGGGACTATGGCTACACCTTC.

This clonotype came up many times. The chain joins TRBV20-1 to TRBJ1-5; 7 bases agree with TRBD1. In germline, CDR1 is DFQATT, CDR2 SNEGSKA (reference sequence). This CDR3 is 15 amino acids long. V shed 3 bases and J 6 bases; nucleotides not matched to a gene: 11. For the CDR3, the DNA is TGCAGTGCTAGTAGGGGGCCCTTGTCCATTCAGCCCCAGCATTTT. Its translation is CSASRGPLSIQPQHF.

This clonotype occurred many times. This chain connects TRBV12-3 or TRBV12-4 to TRBJ2-1, with a tentative D call TRBD2 (5 bases). This CDR3 has 15 amino acids. V was trimmed by 3 bases and J by 0 bases, leaving 9 bases between them. CDR3 bases: TGTGCCAGCAGTTTGAGCGGTCCCTCCTACAATGAGCAGTTCTTC. It encodes CASSLSGPSYNEQFF.

This clonotype was observed many times. CDR3 nucleotides: TGCAGTGCTAGAGATTATGGCAGATACAACTACGAGCAGTACTTC. Protein product: CSARDYGRYNYEQYF. V usage is TRBV20-1 and J usage is TRBJ2-7; no firm D call. The CDR3 contains 15 residues. The V end was cut by 0 bases, the J end by 3 bases, with 15 bases between. The V gene's germline CDR1 is DFQATT and CDR2 SNEGSKA (reference sequence).

This clonotype appeared many times. V and J are TRBV6-5 and TRBJ2-3; a weak D match, TRBD2 (5 bases). V was shortened by 10 bases and J by 5 bases, with 19 bases between the two germline ends. The CDR3 covers 14 residues. Germline assignment: CDR1 MNHEY and CDR2 SVGAGI. The CDR3 region has the DNA TGTGCCACGGGAATCTGGGATTCCGGAGATACGCAGTATTTT. The encoded protein is CATGIWDSGDTQYF.

In nucleotides, the CDR3 is TGTGCCAGCAGCGTAGACAGTCCCGGGGAGCTGTTTTTT. Translating gives CASSVDSPGELFF. The chain is built from TRBV9 and TRBJ2-2, with D hard to call. Trimming pared 0 bases from V and 6 bases from J, leaving 6 bases between. CDR1 is SGDLS and CDR2 is YYNGEE in the germline V gene. This CDR3 is built from 13 residues.

The J gene is TRBJ2-7, the V gene TRBV10-3; 10 bases agree with TRBD1. Trimming at V came to 5 bases and at J to 4 bases, leaving 2 bases not matched to a gene. This CDR3 is 13 amino acids long. The germline CDR1 and CDR2 sequences are ENHRY and SYGVKD. In DNA, the CDR3 is TGTGCCATCAGTCCGGGACAGGGGTACGAGCAGTACTTC. This encodes CAISPGQGYEQYF.

This clonotype was counted at least ten times. V and J are TRBV12-3 or TRBV12-4 and TRBJ1-2; TRBD1 might be the D (5 bases). V was clipped by 5 bases and J by 8 bases, with 12 bases between them. CDR3 length: 12 amino acids. The CDR3 nucleotides read TGTGCCAGCAGTACACCAGGGTGGGGCTACACCTTC. It codes for CASSTPGWGYTF.

J is TRBJ2-7 and V is TRBV7-9; TRBD2 matches at 8 bases. The CDR3 has 15 amino acids. Trimming at V came to 3 bases and at J to 0 bases, leaving 4 bases not matched to a gene. Per the germline V gene, CDR1 is SEHNR and CDR2 is FQNEAQ (reference sequence). For the CDR3, the DNA is TGTGCCAGCAGCTTCGAGCGGGAGCCCTCCTACGAGCAGTACTTC. Its protein product is CASSFEREPSYEQYF.

This clonotype was found many times. This sequence joins TRBV6-5 and TRBJ2-1; TRBD2 might be the D (5 bases). Germline lookup yields CDR1 MNHEY and CDR2 SVGAGI. V was clipped by 3 bases and J by 5 bases, with 11 bases between them. This CDR3 is 14 amino acids long. CDR3 sequence: CASSYGGPHNEQFF. The CDR3 DNA reads TGTGCCAGCAGTTATGGCGGGCCCCACAATGAGCAGTTCTTC.

In this sample, this clonotype turned up many times. The chain carries TRBV20-1 and TRBJ2-7, with a possible D match to TRBD1 (6 bases). CDR1 is DFQATT and CDR2 is SNEGSKA in the germline V gene (reference sequence). The V end lost 3 bases, the J end lost 3 bases, and 9 bases lay between the germline ends. CDR3 length: 12 amino acids. CDR3 sequence reads: CSASLQGYEQYF. The CDR3 nucleotides are TGCAGTGCTAGCCTACAGGGCTACGAGCAGTACTTC.